The source of this T cell receptor (beta chain) is a study of shared clonotypes between healthy human individuals. Whole-study findings and limits: At large depth, rarefaction still showed sorted-subset sequencing to be incomplete.

Original data processing: In the immunoSEQ data, sequences were junction-only and lacked quality scores, so filtering differed. Profiled with immunoSEQ multiplex PCR; TCRdb holds only in-frame clones, not every one. The V and J calls and the clone size are those of that table, but D and trimming were determined from the DNA. The sample yields 2 million to 3 million clones, roughly 93% seen once. With respect to this clone: The antigen remains undetermined.

This CDR3 has 14 amino acids. Germline V CDR1 and CDR2: SQVTM, ANQGSEA. V lost 7 bases to trimming and J lost 6 bases; unmatched junction nucleotides: 10. What was sequenced was naive CD4+ T cells from PBMCs. The subset here: CD45RA+ positively selected. The clonotype originates from a man aged 18 to 29 in good health. Some clones in this sample may be carry-over from other donors' samples. This chain connects TRBV29-1 to TRBJ2-5; the match to TRBD1 covers 11 bases. CDR3: CSGDRGASRKTQYF. Here the CDR3 DNA reads TGCAGCGGGGACAGGGGGGCAAGTCGAAAGACCCAGTACTTC.